Below, 30 T cell receptor beta chains from the same sample are listed, as sequenced in a study of T cells in Graves' hyperthyroidism and ophthalmopathy. RNA transcripts were the template for amplifying TCR beta CDR3 regions. In the first-round RT-PCR of the TCR CDR3, the HTBI primer set was used. TCRdb reanalysed the multiplex PCR reads using MiXCR and keeps one entry per CDR3 protein. The repertoire holds 450,000 to 650,000 distinct CDR3 sequences, with more than 15% as singletons. Sequencing was performed on blood. The receptors derive from a woman aged 18-30 years with Graves' ophthalmopathy.

In this sample, this clonotype turned up a few times. V gene TRBV6-1 combines with J gene TRBJ1-1; 9 bases match TRBD1. CDR1 is MNHNS, CDR2 SASEGT, per germline. Trimming took 6 bases from V and 7 from J; bases not matched to a gene: 15. This CDR3 contains 16 residues. DNA for the CDR3: TGTGCCAGCAGCCTGGACAGGGGCATAAGAGGCGATGAAGCTTTCTTT. This gives the protein CASSLDRGIRGDEAFF.

V gene TRBV6-1 combines with J gene TRBJ2-1, with 9 bases that match TRBD1. CDR1 is MNHNS and CDR2 is SASEGT in the germline V gene. The trim removed 4 bases at V and 4 bases at J, leaving 14 bases unmatched. The CDR3 is made up of 18 amino acids. DNA of the CDR3: TGTGCCAGCAGTGGGACAGGGGATGTTTGGTCTACTTACAATGAGCAGTTCTTC. Protein: CASSGTGDVWSTYNEQFF.

This clonotype was seen many times. The chain combines TRBV24-1 with TRBJ2-2; 7 bases map to TRBD1. This CDR3 contains 18 residues. Trimming took 3 bases from V and 4 from J; bases not matched to a gene: 13. The germline gives CDR1 KGHDR, CDR2 SFDVKD. The CDR3: CATSDRGQLGHSTGELFF. The CDR3 bases are TGTGCCACCAGTGATCGGGGACAGTTGGGGCACTCCACCGGGGAGCTGTTTTTT.

At least ten counts were recorded for this clonotype. The rearrangement uses TRBV28 and TRBJ2-7; D call uncertain. The CDR3 consists of 13 residues. The V and J ends lost 4 bases and 2 bases respectively, with 9 bases between them. Germline V gives CDR1 MDHEN, CDR2 SYDVKM. Here the CDR3 DNA reads TGTGCCAGCAGTTCTCCAGCCCCCTACGAGCAGTACTTC. This translates into CASSSPAPYEQYF. Supplemented by reference TRBV28 and TRBJ2-7, the full variable domain reads DVKVTQSSRYLVKRTGEKVFLECVQDMDHENMFWYRQDPGLGLRLIYFSYDVKMKEKGDIPEGYSVSREKKERFSLILESASTNQTSMYLCASSSPAPYEQYFGPGTRLTVT.

The chain carries TRBV11-1 and TRBJ2-1; D ambiguous. Germline CDR1 and CDR2: SGHAT and FQDESV (reference sequence). This CDR3 is built from 14 residues. V lost 2 bases to trimming and J lost 5 bases, with 10 bases between them. This CDR3 reads CASSLSRSDNEQFF. The CDR3 DNA reads as TGTGCCAGCAGCTTAAGCAGGTCGGACAATGAGCAGTTCTTC.

J is TRBJ2-7 and V is TRBV7-8; 8 positions agree with TRBD1. V gave up 5 bases and J gave up 0 bases; unmatched junction bases: 9. This CDR3 region has 16 residues. Germline CDR1 is SGHVS and CDR2 is FQNEAQ. The CDR3 nucleotides read TGTGCCAGCAGCAAAGAGGACAGGGAAAACTCCTACGAGCAGTACTTC. This gives the protein CASSKEDRENSYEQYF.

This clonotype was detected a few times. The chain links TRBV19 to TRBJ1-3; D perhaps matches TRBD1 (6 bases). The germline CDR1 and CDR2 sequences are LNHDA and SQIVND (reference sequence). V dropped 5 bases and J dropped 0 bases, with 11 bases sitting between them. This CDR3 region has 15 residues. CDR3 protein: CASSGQSSSGNTIYF. The CDR3 coding sequence is TGTGCCAGTAGTGGACAGTCGAGCTCTGGAAACACCATATATTTT.

This clonotype has ten or more counts. CDR3 residues: CASSLVGTGSETQYF. CDR3 bases: TGTGCCAGCAGTCTCGTCGGGACAGGGTCGGAGACCCAGTACTTC. This chain links TRBV28 with TRBJ2-5; 9 bases align to TRBD1. The CDR3 is 15 residues long. V lost 5 bases and J lost 5; bases outside the gene matches: 9. Germline CDR1 reads MDHEN; CDR2 reads SYDVKM.

This clonotype was detected only a few times. This chain links TRBV5-1 with TRBJ2-7; no reliable D call. This CDR3 contains 16 residues. V lost 0 bases and J lost 1, with 14 bases in between. The germline V gene encodes CDR1 SGHRS and CDR2 YFSETQ. Here the CDR3 DNA reads TGCGCCAGCAGCTTGGCGACACCTACCTCGTCCTACGAGCAGTACTTC. It is translated as CASSLATPTSSYEQYF.

J is TRBJ2-1 and V is TRBV7-9; D remains unclear. The germline V and J ends were trimmed by 1 base and 1 base, with 11 bases remaining between them. CDR1 SEHNR and CDR2 FQNEAQ come from the germline V gene (reference sequence). CDR3 length: 16 amino acids. CDR3 nucleotide sequence: TGTGCCAGCAGCTTAGTGGGCGTTAATTCCTACAATGAGCAGTTCTTC. It yields the protein CASSLVGVNSYNEQFF.

The rearrangement joins TRBV27 to TRBJ2-7; tentative D call: TRBD1 (6 bases). The CDR3 has 13 amino acids. Trimming removed 6 bases at V and 3 bases at J, with 12 bases between. CDR1 is MNHEY and CDR2 is SMNVEV in the germline V gene (reference sequence). The CDR3 bases are TGTGCCAGCAGGGGGGCCATAAGCTACGAGCAGTACTTC. This translates into CASRGAISYEQYF.

This clonotype was observed a handful of times. The junction departs from germline at one end; a sequencing error may be responsible. The chain carries TRBV2 and TRBJ1-3; no definite D call. CDR1 and CDR2 (germline): SNHLY, FYNNEI. This CDR3 has 17 residues. CDR3 bases: TGTGCCAGCAGTGTACTGGTAGGGCGGTCCTCTGGGAACACCATATATTTT. This gives the protein CASSVLVGRSSGNTIYF.

The rearrangement links TRBV29-1 to TRBJ2-7; D is possibly TRBD1 (6 bases). V shed 3 bases and J shed 7 bases, with 16 bases lying between them. Germline V CDR1 and CDR2: SQVTM, ANQGSEA. There are 13 residues in the CDR3. The DNA for the CDR3 is TGCAGCGTTGAGGAATTGACAGGTGGGGAGCAGTACTTC. Translating it yields CSVEELTGGEQYF.

This chain uses TRBV6-1 with TRBJ1-1; D is possibly TRBD1 (5 bases). This CDR3 has 14 residues. Per the germline V gene, CDR1 is MNHNS and CDR2 is SASEGT. The V and J ends lost 10 bases and 1 base respectively, with 16 bases between them. CDR3 residues: CATEWGPGNTEAFF. The CDR3 coding sequence is TGTGCCACCGAGTGGGGCCCGGGGAACACTGAAGCTTTCTTT.

In nucleotides, the CDR3 is TGTGCCAGCAGTCCCTCAGGCACCTCCTACGAGCAGTACTTC. Translated, it gives CASSPSGTSYEQYF. The chain recombines TRBV4-2 with TRBJ2-7; D remains unclear. The V end was cut by 6 bases, the J end by 0 bases, with 12 bases between. Per germline, CDR1 LGHNA and CDR2 YNFKEQ. The CDR3 totals 14 residues.

In this sample, this clonotype turned up many times. The V and J genes are TRBV7-2 and TRBJ1-2, with D tentatively TRBD1 (5 bases). V lost 2 bases and J 4 bases, leaving 8 bases between the germline ends. The CDR3 is 13 residues long. Germline CDR1 and CDR2: SGHTA and FQGNSA. The CDR3 nucleotides are TGTGCCAGCAGCTTAAATACAGGCTATGGCTACACCTTC. Translating it yields CASSLNTGYGYTF.

The gene calls are TRBV29-1 and TRBJ2-5, with TRBD1 matching over 8 bases. After removal of 7 bases from V and 4 bases from J, the junction contained 11 bases not matched to a gene. The germline V gene encodes CDR1 SQVTM and CDR2 ANQGSEA. The CDR3 totals 14 residues. CDR3 in DNA: TGCAGCGCCGATGACAGGGGTTTCGGAGAGACCCAGTACTTC. Translation: CSADDRGFGETQYF.

The chain carries TRBV27 and TRBJ2-1; TRBD2 aligns across 7 bases. The CDR3 consists of 16 residues. Trimming cost V 8 bases and J 7 bases; bases outside gene matches: 17. CDR1 is MNHEY, CDR2 SMNVEV, per germline (reference sequence). CDR3 DNA sequence: TGTGCCAGCGGCCTCTTTTTCCCGGGAGGTGGGAATGAGCAGTTCTTC. Encoded protein: CASGLFFPGGGNEQFF.

The DNA for the CDR3 is TGTGCCACCAGTGACTCCACTAGCGGAGCCTCCAATGAGCAGTTCTTC. This gives the protein CATSDSTSGASNEQFF. V usage is TRBV24-1 and J usage is TRBJ2-1, with 8 bases matching TRBD2. There are 16 residues in the CDR3. V gave up 4 bases and J gave up 6 bases; unmatched junction bases: 10. Per the germline V gene, CDR1 is KGHDR and CDR2 is SFDVKD.

This clonotype occurred a few times. The V gene is TRBV7-9, the J gene TRBJ2-7, with a possible D match to TRBD2 (6 bases). The V gene lost 4 bases and the J gene lost 4 bases, with 14 bases spanning the gap. Germline-derived CDR1 and CDR2 are SEHNR and FQNEAQ (reference sequence). CDR3 length: 14 residues. The CDR3 loop reads CASSYRGNQYEQYF. The DNA for the CDR3 is TGTGCCAGCAGCTACCGGGGGAATCAATACGAGCAGTACTTC.

This clonotype was recorded many times. The chain joins TRBV28 to TRBJ2-5; TRBD1 matches 7 bases. This CDR3 is 16 amino acids long. J lost 0 bases, V lost 5 bases, and 9 bases had no gene match. Germline loops: CDR1 MDHEN, CDR2 SYDVKM. CDR3 DNA: TGTGCCAGCAGTCCCCTCACGGGACAGAACCAAGAGACCCAGTACTTC. Its translation is CASSPLTGQNQETQYF.

Many counts were recorded for this clonotype. This chain links TRBV11-2 with TRBJ2-2; D unresolved. Germline-derived CDR1 and CDR2 are SGHAT and FQNNGV. Trimming shortened V by 1 base and J by 1 base, and 10 bases separated the two germline ends. This CDR3 spans 16 amino acids. CDR3 in amino acids: CASSLAIYGNTGELFF. CDR3 nucleotide sequence: TGTGCCAGCAGCTTAGCTATATACGGGAACACCGGGGAGCTGTTTTTT.

Ten or more counts support this clonotype. The chain links TRBV3-1 to TRBJ2-3, with 11 nucleotides matching TRBD2. The V gene's germline CDR1 is LGHDT and CDR2 YNNKEL (reference sequence). The ends lost 5 bases at V and 1 base at J; junction bases unmatched: 11. This CDR3 is 18 amino acids long. CDR3: CASSFTSGGRSRTDTQYF. The CDR3 DNA is TGTGCCAGCAGCTTCACTAGCGGGGGTAGATCGCGCACAGATACGCAGTATTTT.

This clonotype showed up many times. This chain links TRBV2 with TRBJ2-2, with D uncertain. Germline CDR1 reads SNHLY; CDR2 reads FYNNEI. CDR3 length equals 13 residues. Trimming took 9 bases from V and 0 from J, leaving 8 bases between them. The CDR3 loop reads CARDLANTGELFF. CDR3 DNA: TGTGCCAGAGACCTGGCGAACACCGGGGAGCTGTTTTTT.

At least ten counts were recorded for this clonotype. V is TRBV5-1 and J is TRBJ1-1, with a possible D match to TRBD1 (5 bases). Germline-derived CDR1 and CDR2 are SGHRS and YFSETQ. This CDR3 region has 15 residues. The V gene lost 4 bases and the J gene lost 1 base, with 14 bases spanning the gap. CDR3 sequence: CASSARDAKNTEAFF. DNA for the CDR3: TGCGCCAGCAGCGCTAGGGACGCCAAGAACACTGAAGCTTTCTTT.

The chain recombines TRBV5-1 with TRBJ1-1; no clear D. The germline V gene encodes CDR1 SGHRS and CDR2 YFSETQ. V lost 5 bases and J 1 base, leaving 21 bases between the germline ends. The CDR3 spans 17 residues. CDR3 in DNA: TGCGCCAGCAGGAGCCGAAATCAAGGACCTACGAACACTGAAGCTTTCTTT. It codes for CASRSRNQGPTNTEAFF.

This clonotype has only a few counts. The rearrangement joins TRBV7-2 to TRBJ2-7, with TRBD2 as a possible D gene (6 bases). The germline V and J ends were trimmed by 3 bases and 5 bases, with 14 bases remaining between them. This CDR3 has 14 residues. Germline loops: CDR1 SGHTA, CDR2 FQGNSA. CDR3 nucleotides: TGTGCCAGCAGCTTCCCGCGGCGGGACCACGAGCAGTACTTC. Protein sequence: CASSFPRRDHEQYF.

This clonotype was observed many times. The chain employs TRBV6-2 or TRBV6-3 and TRBJ1-2; D is uncertain. Germline loops: CDR1 MNHEY, CDR2 SVGEGT. The CDR3 contains 15 residues. V was trimmed by 2 bases and J by 4 bases, leaving 14 bases between them. The DNA for the CDR3 is TGTGCCAGCAGTTACGTCGGGGATGGGATCTATGGCTACACCTTC. It encodes CASSYVGDGIYGYTF.

This clonotype was recorded at least ten times. The V call is TRBV5-1, the J call TRBJ2-7; tentative D call: TRBD1 (6 bases). Trimming shortened V by 0 bases and J by 5 bases, and 12 bases separated the two germline ends. Germline assignment: CDR1 SGHRS and CDR2 YFSETQ. The CDR3 contains 14 residues. Written as DNA, the CDR3 is TGCGCCAGCAGCTTGGCCGACAAGGGGGACGAGCAGTACTTC. Its translation: CASSLADKGDEQYF.

Ten or more counts support this clonotype. The V call is TRBV30, the J call TRBJ1-1; 10 nucleotides agree with TRBD1. This CDR3 region has 12 residues. From germline, CDR1 is GTSNPN and CDR2 SVGIG (reference sequence). Losses at the gene ends were 2 bases for V and 11 bases for J; bases not matched to a gene: 5. For the CDR3, the DNA is TGTGCCTGGAGTACCGGGACAGGGGAGGCTTTCTTT. It translates to CAWSTGTGEAFF. Drawing the rest from reference TRBV30 and TRBJ1-1, the complete variable domain is SQTIHQWPATLVQPVGSPLSLECTVEGTSNPNLYWYRQAAGRGLQLLFYSVGIGQISSEVPQNLSASRPQDRQFILSSKKLLLSDSGFYLCAWSTGTGEAFFGQGTRLTVV.